This TCR beta chain is from a study of blood T cell repertoires in COVID-19. The germline V gene encodes CDR1 MDHEN and CDR2 SYDVKM. This CDR3 has 14 amino acids. V lost 2 bases and J lost 3; bases outside the gene matches: 3. Residents of about two dozen US areas, aged roughly 18 to 89 years, made up the participants. Recovered status applied to Cohort 3 donors who had two consecutive negative PCRs. It also applied to those with clearance or with symptom resolution. Profiling relied on immunoSEQ multiplex PCR, and the TCRdb table lists in-frame clones only, not all of them. Of 170,000 or so clones detected, roughly nine tenths appear once; the ten largest clones hold approximately 6.5%.

The V gene is TRBV28, the J gene TRBJ1-1; 7 bases agree with TRBD1. Source material: PBMCs or T cells enriched from blood (not recorded which). The TCR was taken from a woman aged 50 to 60 who had recovered from COVID-19. CDR3 nucleotides: TGTGCCAGCAGTTTACCCGACAGGGACACTGAAGCTTTCTTT. Amino acids: CASSLPDRDTEAFF.